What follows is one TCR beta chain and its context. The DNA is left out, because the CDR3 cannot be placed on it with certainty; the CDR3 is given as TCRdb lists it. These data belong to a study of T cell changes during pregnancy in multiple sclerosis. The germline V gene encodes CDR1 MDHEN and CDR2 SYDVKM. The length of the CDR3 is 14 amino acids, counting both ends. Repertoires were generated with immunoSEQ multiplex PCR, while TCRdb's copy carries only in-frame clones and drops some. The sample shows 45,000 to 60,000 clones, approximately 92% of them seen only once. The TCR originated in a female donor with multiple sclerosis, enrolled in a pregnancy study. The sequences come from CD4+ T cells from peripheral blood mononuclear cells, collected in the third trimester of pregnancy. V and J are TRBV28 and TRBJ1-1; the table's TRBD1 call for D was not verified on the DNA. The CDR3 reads CASSFLAGRTEAFF.